This paragraph reports one T cell receptor beta chain. These data come from a study of shared clonotypes between healthy human individuals. Germline-derived CDR1 and CDR2 are SGHVS and FQNEAQ. Trimming took off 4 bases at V and 3 bases at J, with 6 bases between the two ends. The CDR3 length is 12 residues. Approximately 210 ng DNA, about 33,000 T cell genomes, went into each sorted-subset replicate PCR. Libraries were prepared by immunoSEQ multiplex PCR; TCRdb keeps only in-frame clonotypes and omits some of them. The table lists about 960,000 clones, approximately 76% of them singletons. Each of the donors was a healthy adult who was HIV-negative and had not had a recent acute infection or vaccination.

Sequences were obtained from memory CD4+ T cells sorted from blood. The subset is: CD45RA-negative fraction. This chain uses TRBV7-8 with TRBJ1-2; D not resolved. The sequence was obtained from a man between 18 and 29 years old in good health. The CDR3 DNA sequence: TGTGCCAGCAGCTCCGGGGACTATGGCTACACCTTC. Translated, it gives CASSSGDYGYTF.